The clone carrying this T cell receptor beta chain was recorded at least ten times. The sample belongs to a study of identical twins. TCRdb re-derived calls from the 5' RACE reads in MiXCR, one entry per CDR3 protein. The sample includes about 390,000 distinct CDR3 sequences, 9% of them seen just once. This CDR3 has 15 residues. Germline lookup yields CDR1 DFQATT and CDR2 SNEGSKA (reference sequence). Between the trimmed V and J ends, which lost 2 bases and 1 base, there was a span of 14 bases. Input material: naive T cells sorted from blood. The chain has TRBV20-1 and TRBJ1-1; no clear D gene. The sequence came from a woman aged 50 to 65 in good health. DNA of the CDR3: TGCAGTGCTAGACCCCTAGGTGGGGAGAACACTGAAGCTTTCTTT. This codes for CSARPLGGENTEAFF.